This T cell receptor beta chain appears in the sequencing data of a study of T cell changes during pregnancy in multiple sclerosis. The repertoire was sequenced with immunoSEQ multiplex PCR; TCRdb's copy has only in-frame clones and lacks some. The sample has approximately 80,000 clones, around 93% seen once. Turning to this clone: The junction does not match germline at one end; this may be a read error.

The sample here was peripheral blood, taken in the third trimester of pregnancy. The clonotype was recovered from a female donor with multiple sclerosis, enrolled in a pregnancy study.

For the CDR3, the DNA is TGTGCCAGAAGCTACCCGGACAGGAACTATGGCTACACCTTC. This sequence encodes CARSYPDRNYGYTF. This chain connects TRBV5-4 to TRBJ1-2, with 7 bases lining up with TRBD1. Germline V gene data show CDR1 as SGHNT and CDR2 as YYREEE (reference sequence). The CDR3 length is 14 residues.